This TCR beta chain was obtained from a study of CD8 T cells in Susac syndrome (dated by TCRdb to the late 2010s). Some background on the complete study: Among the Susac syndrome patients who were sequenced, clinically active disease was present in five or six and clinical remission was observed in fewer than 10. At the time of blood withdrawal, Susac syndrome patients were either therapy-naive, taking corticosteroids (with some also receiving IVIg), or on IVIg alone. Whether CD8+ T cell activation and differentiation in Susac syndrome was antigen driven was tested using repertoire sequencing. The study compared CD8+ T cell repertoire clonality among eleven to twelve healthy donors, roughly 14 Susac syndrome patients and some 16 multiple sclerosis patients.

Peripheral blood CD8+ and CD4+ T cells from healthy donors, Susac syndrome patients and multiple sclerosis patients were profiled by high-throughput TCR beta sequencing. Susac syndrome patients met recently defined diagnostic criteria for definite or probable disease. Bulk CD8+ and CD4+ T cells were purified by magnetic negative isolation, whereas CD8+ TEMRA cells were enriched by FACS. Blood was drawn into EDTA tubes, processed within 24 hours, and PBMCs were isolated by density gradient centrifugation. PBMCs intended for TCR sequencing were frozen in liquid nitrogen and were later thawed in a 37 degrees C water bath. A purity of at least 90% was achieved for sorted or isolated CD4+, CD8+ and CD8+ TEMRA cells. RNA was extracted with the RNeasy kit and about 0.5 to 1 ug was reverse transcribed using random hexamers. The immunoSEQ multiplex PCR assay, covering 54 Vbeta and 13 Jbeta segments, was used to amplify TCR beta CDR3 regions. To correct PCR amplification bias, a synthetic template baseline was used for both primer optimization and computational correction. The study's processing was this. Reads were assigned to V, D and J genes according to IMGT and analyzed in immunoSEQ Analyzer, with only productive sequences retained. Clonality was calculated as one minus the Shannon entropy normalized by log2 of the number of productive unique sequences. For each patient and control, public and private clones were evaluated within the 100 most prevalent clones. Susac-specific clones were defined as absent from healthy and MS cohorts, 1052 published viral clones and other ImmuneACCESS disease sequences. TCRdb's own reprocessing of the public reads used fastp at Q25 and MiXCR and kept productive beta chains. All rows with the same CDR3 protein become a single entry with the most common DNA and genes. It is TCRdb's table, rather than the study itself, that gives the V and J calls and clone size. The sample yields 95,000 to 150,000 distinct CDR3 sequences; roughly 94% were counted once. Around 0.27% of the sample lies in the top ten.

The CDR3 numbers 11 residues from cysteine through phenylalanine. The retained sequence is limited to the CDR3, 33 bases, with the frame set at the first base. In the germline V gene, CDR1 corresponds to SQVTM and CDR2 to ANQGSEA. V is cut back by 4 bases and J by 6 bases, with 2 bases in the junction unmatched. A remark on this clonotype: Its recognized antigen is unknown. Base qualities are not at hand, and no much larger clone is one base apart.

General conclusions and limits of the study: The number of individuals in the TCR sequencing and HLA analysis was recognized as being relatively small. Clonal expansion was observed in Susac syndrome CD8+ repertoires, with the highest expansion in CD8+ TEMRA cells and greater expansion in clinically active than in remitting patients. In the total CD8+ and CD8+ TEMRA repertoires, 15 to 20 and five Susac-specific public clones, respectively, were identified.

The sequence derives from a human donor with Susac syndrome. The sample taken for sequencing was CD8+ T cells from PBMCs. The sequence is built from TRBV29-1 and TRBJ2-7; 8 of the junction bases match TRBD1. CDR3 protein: CSVATGGEQYF. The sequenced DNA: TGCAGCGTTGCTACAGGGGGCGAGCAGTACTTC.